The present T cell receptor (beta chain) was sequenced within a study of CD8+ T cells in alopecia areata. Treatment: oral pan-JAK inhibitor, 5-10 mg twice daily. The germline gives CDR1 SGHTA, CDR2 FQGNSA. The germline V and J ends were trimmed by 4 bases and 4 bases, with 16 bases remaining between them. This CDR3 contains 15 residues. TCR sequencing used cDNA made by reverse transcription of extracted RNA. Sequencing used immunoSEQ multiplex PCR; TCRdb keeps in-frame clones, though not all of them. The sample has about 220,000 clones; under 60% are singletons. V usage is TRBV7-2 and J usage is TRBJ1-1, with D perhaps matching TRBD1 (5 bases). The sequencing here drew on CD4+ T cells sorted from blood, taken at week 4, from a patient treated with tofacitinib. This TCR was sampled from a human donor with alopecia areata. The CDR3 DNA sequence: TGTGCCAGCAGCTGGACATTGGTGAGGACCACTGAAGCTTTCTTT. The encoded protein is CASSWTLVRTTEAFF.